This TCR beta chain originates from a study of blood T cell repertoires in COVID-19. Method: immunoSEQ multiplex PCR; TCRdb's copy keeps in-frame clones and lacks some. The data show a few hundred thousand clones, around 84% seen once. Sequencing was done on a sample of PBMCs or T cells enriched from blood (not recorded which). The TCR comes from a woman aged 35 to 49 who had recovered from COVID-19.

The CDR3 DNA reads TGCAGCGTTGAAAGGGGTTCAAACACCATATATTTT. Translation: CSVERGSNTIYF. The chain couples TRBV29-1 to TRBJ1-3, with a weak D call TRBD1 (5 bases). The V gene lost 2 bases and the J gene lost 6 bases, with 8 bases spanning the gap. The length of the CDR3 is 12 residues. Germline CDR1 reads SQVTM; CDR2 reads ANQGSEA. The full variable domain, completed using reference TRBV29-1 and TRBJ1-3, is SAVISQKPSRDICQRGTSLTIQCQVDSQVTMMFWYRQQPGQSLTLIATANQGSEATYESGFVIDKFPISRPNLTFSTLTVSNMSPEDSSIYLCSVERGSNTIYFGEGSWLTVV.